This T cell receptor (beta chain) came from a study of siplizumab effects on memory and regulatory T cells. Study-level findings and limits: A minor fraction of alloreactive clones, and no more, mapped to unstimulated subsets. Proof of suppressive function in proliferating Tregs from siplizumab cultures was not established.

Measured with immunoSEQ multiplex PCR; TCRdb has only the in-frame clones, and not every one. The sample consists of approximately 8,600 clones, roughly two thirds of them appearing once. As to this clone: Its antigen is still unknown.

Among a few donor pairs, the unstimulated naive, memory, effector memory and TEMRA subsets underwent sequencing. Trimming took off 3 bases at V and 6 bases at J, with 9 bases between the two ends. CDR1 is MNHEY, CDR2 SMNVEV, per germline (reference sequence). This CDR3 is 14 amino acids long. The sequence came from a human donor in good health. The sample comprised effector memory CD8+ T cells sorted from blood. As for subset: unstimulated CD8+ effector memory T cells. The V call is TRBV27, the J call TRBJ1-6; D call uncertain. Here the CDR3 reads CASSFSGRNSPLHF. DNA for the CDR3: TGTGCCAGCAGTTTTTCCGGCCGTAATTCACCCCTCCACTTT.